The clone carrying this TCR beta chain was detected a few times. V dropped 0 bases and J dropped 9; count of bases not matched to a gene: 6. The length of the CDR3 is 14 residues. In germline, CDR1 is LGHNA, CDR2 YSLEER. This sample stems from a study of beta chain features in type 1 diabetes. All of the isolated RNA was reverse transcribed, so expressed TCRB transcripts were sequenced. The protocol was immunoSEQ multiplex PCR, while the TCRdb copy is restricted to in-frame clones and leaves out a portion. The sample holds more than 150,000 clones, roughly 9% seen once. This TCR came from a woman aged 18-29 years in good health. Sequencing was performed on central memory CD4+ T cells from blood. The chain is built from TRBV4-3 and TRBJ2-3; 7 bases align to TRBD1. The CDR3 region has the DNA TGCGCCAGCAGCCAAGAAAAAGACAGGGTCACGCAGTATTTT. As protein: CASSQEKDRVTQYF.